Each of the 10 T cell receptor beta chains below was sequenced from the same sample in a study of regulatory T cells in long-lasting Graves disease. CDR3-region Arm-PCR and iRepertoire HTBI primers produced the TCR beta libraries. TCRdb ran MiXCR on the multiplex PCR reads and lists one entry per CDR3 protein. Found here are approximately 470,000 distinct CDR3 sequences, around 21% of them singletons; the top ten hold about 7.8%. Documented time point: persistent/refractory GD, antithyroid drugs over 5 years with positive TRAb. PBMC-derived RNA was used for the TCR library. This specimen consisted of peripheral blood mononuclear cells (PBMCs), obtained when the disease was refractory, from a patient treated with antithyroid drugs. The receptor set was obtained from a female donor with Graves disease.

This clonotype has a count of ten or more. The chain employs TRBV29-1 and TRBJ2-7, with 11 bases that match TRBD2. Germline CDR1 is SQVTM and CDR2 is ANQGSEA. V gave up 3 bases and J gave up 6 bases; unmatched junction bases: 10. There are 15 residues in the CDR3. The CDR3 nucleotides read TGCAGCGTTGAGTTAGCGGGAGGGCCCCCTGGCGAGCAGTACTTC. Translated: CSVELAGGPPGEQYF.

This clonotype was counted many times. CDR3 nucleotides: TGTGCCAGCAGCTTAGGATCTAGCGCTAACACCGGGGAGCTGTTTTTT. Protein sequence: CASSLGSSANTGELFF. V and J are TRBV11-1 and TRBJ2-2, with D possibly TRBD2 on 6 matching bases. V was clipped by 1 base and J by 2 bases, with 11 bases between them. Per the germline V gene, CDR1 is SGHAT and CDR2 is FQDESV (reference sequence). The CDR3 runs to 16 residues.

The table lists this clonotype with many counts. The chain employs TRBV10-3 and TRBJ1-1; D is undetermined. V was clipped by 0 bases and J by 6 bases, with 11 bases between them. The germline V gene has CDR1 ENHRY and CDR2 SYGVKD. The CDR3 totals 14 residues. This CDR3 reads CAISESRIPAEAFF. The CDR3 coding sequence is TGTGCCATCAGTGAGTCGAGGATTCCTGCTGAAGCTTTCTTT.

At least ten counts were recorded for this clonotype. The chain employs TRBV29-1 and TRBJ1-4; D perhaps matches TRBD1 (5 bases). The V gene's germline CDR1 is SQVTM and CDR2 ANQGSEA. The V end lost 2 bases, the J end lost 7 bases, and 11 bases lay between the germline ends. The CDR3 runs to 13 residues. As DNA, the CDR3 is TGCAGCGTTGAAACGGGACGAGGTGAAAAACTGTTTTTT. Its protein product is CSVETGRGEKLFF.

For this clonotype: A clone one base away is much larger, so this may be a read error. DNA for the CDR3: TGTGCCAGCCACAGGGGGTGGAATCAGCCCCAGCATTTT. Protein product: CASHRGWNQPQHF. V is TRBV19 and J is TRBJ1-5; 8 nucleotides agree with TRBD1. CDR3 length: 13 amino acids. Trimming removed 9 bases from V and 4 bases from J; junction bases left unmatched: 5. Germline V CDR1 and CDR2: LNHDA, SQIVND (reference sequence).

The rearrangement joins TRBV29-1 to TRBJ1-1, with 7 positions matching TRBD1. The V and J ends lost 6 bases and 3 bases, in that order; junction bases with no gene match: 10. The CDR3 is 14 amino acids. Germline assignment: CDR1 SQVTM and CDR2 ANQGSEA. The chain's CDR3 is CSVGDSWGDTEAFF. CDR3 nucleotide sequence: TGCAGCGTCGGGGACAGCTGGGGGGACACTGAAGCTTTCTTT.

The chain links TRBV20-1 to TRBJ1-6; no firm D call. Germline V gives CDR1 DFQATT, CDR2 SNEGSKA (reference sequence). This CDR3 comprises 16 residues. V was trimmed by 0 bases and J by 0 bases, leaving 9 bases between them. The CDR3 here is CSARDSVSSYNSPLHF. CDR3 DNA sequence: TGCAGTGCTAGAGATTCAGTGAGCTCCTATAATTCACCCCTCCACTTT.

There are a few counts of this clonotype. J is TRBJ2-7 and V is TRBV27; 9 positions match TRBD1. V shed 3 bases, J shed 6 bases, and the junction held 12 bases outside the gene matches. This CDR3 is built from 16 residues. Germline V gene data show CDR1 as MNHEY and CDR2 as SMNVEV (reference sequence). The CDR3 DNA reads as TGTGCCAGCAGTTTCGTGACCGGGACAGGGACCATCGAGCAGTACTTC. Translation: CASSFVTGTGTIEQYF.

On this clonotype itself: A read error is possible here, since a much larger clone lies one base away. The rearrangement joins TRBV6-5 to TRBJ2-7, with D maybe TRBD2 (5 bases). CDR3 length: 13 residues. The germline V gene has CDR1 MNHEY and CDR2 SVGAGI. The CDR3 region is CAGSFLGAYEQYF. Written as DNA, the CDR3 is TGTGCCGGCAGTTTTCTGGGAGCCTACGAGCAGTACTTC.

Comment on this clonotype: A much bigger clone sits one base away, suggesting this may be a read error. The rearrangement uses TRBV7-3 and TRBJ2-7; tentative D call: TRBD1 (6 bases). Trimming left V 4 bases short and J 6 bases short, with 16 bases between. CDR1 is SGHTA and CDR2 is FQGTGA in the germline V gene. The CDR3 is made up of 14 amino acids. CDR3 sequence: CASSSYGQGSEQYF. The DNA of the CDR3 is TGTGCCAGCAGCTCCTACGGCCAGGGGAGCGAGCAGTACTTC.